Listed below are T cell receptor beta chains from one sample, sequenced in a study of T-cell reconstitution after alpha-beta-depleted transplantation in children. TCRdb passed the PCR reads through MiXCR, listing each CDR3 protein once. This sample has 800,000 to 1,000,000 distinct CDR3 sequences, with less than 30% found just once. The sequencing here drew on PBMCs, mostly from graft donor cells, taken 360 days after TCRalphabeta/CD19-depleted stem cell transplant. All receptors come from a boy under three years old who had a stem cell transplant for SCID, so the T cells may come from the graft donor. The CDR3 runs from the conserved cysteine through the conserved F or W. D genes are given only for firm matches. Size tells how often a clone was seen (once, few, many) or the class of an expanded clone, and some rows leave it out.

>TRBV10-3|TRBJ2-1|TRBD1|few
CAISEGTGRKSSYNEQFF
TGTGCCATCAGTGAAGGGACAGGGAGAAAGAGCTCCTACAATGAGCAGTTCTTC
>TRBV12-3/TRBV12-4|TRBJ1-2|.|.
CASRGAANYGYTF
TGTGCCAGCAGAGGGGCTGCCAACTATGGCTACACCTTC
>TRBV5-1|TRBJ2-1|.|.
CASSLAFRGRGVIFGYYIYNEQFF
TGCGCCAGCAGCTTGGCGTTTAGGGGCAGGGGTGTAATTTTTGGCTACTATATCTACAATGAGCAGTTCTTC
>TRBV28|TRBJ2-7|TRBD1|many
CASPKEGQGLYEQYF
TGTGCCAGCCCTAAGGAAGGACAGGGGTTGTACGAGCAGTACTTC
>TRBV5-1|TRBJ2-7|.|.
CASSLELRTEQYF
TGCGCCAGCAGCTTGGAGTTGAGGACCGAGCAGTACTTC
>TRBV12-3/TRBV12-4|TRBJ2-5|TRBD2|few
CASSQRLARETQYF
TGTGCCAGCAGCCAGAGACTAGCGAGAGAGACCCAGTACTTC
>TRBV12-3/TRBV12-4|TRBJ2-5|.|.
CASSSDSGWETQYF
TGTGCCAGCAGTTCGGACAGTGGTTGGGAGACCCAGTACTTC
>TRBV13|TRBJ1-6|.|.
CASSLVAGRNSPLHF
TGTGCCAGCAGCTTAGTGGCGGGTAGAAATTCACCCCTCCACTTT
>TRBV3-1|TRBJ2-1|TRBD2|.
CASSLAGAPGSNEQFF
TGTGCCAGCAGCCTAGCGGGGGCCCCGGGTTCCAATGAGCAGTTCTTC
>TRBV24-1|TRBJ1-2|.|few
CATSDPQGGGYTF
TGTGCCACCAGTGACCCACAGGGAGGCGGCTACACCTTC
>TRBV20-1|TRBJ2-3|.|few
CSASGPGSTDTQYF
TGCAGTGCTAGCGGTCCGGGGAGCACAGATACGCAGTATTTT
>TRBV6-2/TRBV6-3|TRBJ2-4|.|once
CASSYLTDSAEGGNIQYF
TGTGCCAGCAGTTACCTAACGGACAGTGCAGAGGGGGGAAACATTCAGTACTTC
>TRBV20-1|TRBJ1-5|TRBD1|many
CSARGGQGNQPQHF
TGCAGTGCTAGGGGCGGACAGGGCAATCAGCCCCAGCATTTT
>TRBV20-1|TRBJ2-1|.|few
CSAREAALYNEQFF
TGCAGTGCTAGAGAAGCGGCCCTCTACAATGAGCAGTTCTTC
>TRBV7-4|TRBJ2-4|.|.
CASSFAGMGFILAKNIQYF
TGTGCAAGCAGTTTCGCAGGGATGGGCTTTATTCTAGCCAAAAACATTCAGTACTTC
>TRBV4-2|TRBJ2-7|.|few
CASSQDRSNSYEQYF
TGTGCCAGCAGCCAAGATCGCTCCAACTCCTACGAGCAGTACTTC
>TRBV9|TRBJ2-1|.|.
CASSEHGTPNHNEQFF
TGTGCCAGCAGCGAACATGGGACCCCAAATCACAATGAGCAGTTCTTC
>TRBV28|TRBJ1-1|.|few
CASSGAGAGLNTEAFF
TGTGCCAGCAGTGGGGCAGGGGCGGGACTGAACACTGAAGCTTTCTTT
>TRBV25-1|TRBJ1-5|TRBD1|few
CASSETGSHDQPQHF
TGTGCCAGCAGTGAGACAGGGAGCCACGATCAGCCCCAGCATTTT
>TRBV7-9|TRBJ1-1|.|few
CASILKGDMNTEAFF
TGTGCCAGCATCCTAAAGGGGGACATGAACACTGAAGCTTTCTTT
>TRBV6-5|TRBJ1-4|.|few
CASRRAEVGSEKLFF
TGTGCCAGCAGGAGGGCGGAGGTGGGGAGTGAAAAACTGTTTTTT
>TRBV12-3/TRBV12-4|TRBJ2-7|.|.
CASSLDLQGSSYEQYF
TGTGCCAGCAGTTTAGACCTGCAGGGTAGCTCCTACGAGCAGTACTTC
>TRBV5-1|TRBJ2-1|TRBD1|.
CASSPSGGTGYNEQFF
TGCGCCAGCAGCCCCAGTGGGGGGACAGGTTACAATGAGCAGTTCTTC
>TRBV10-3|TRBJ2-7|.|many
CAISEAYEQYF
TGTGCCATCAGTGAAGCGTACGAGCAGTACTTC